What follows are 14 T cell receptor beta chains derived from one specimen sequenced in a study of T cell changes during pregnancy in multiple sclerosis. Clones were sequenced by immunoSEQ multiplex PCR, and TCRdb holds only the in-frame ones, with some missing. The data show over 45,000 clones, with about 93% seen just once and more than 2% held by the top ten. This material consisted of CD8+ T cells from peripheral blood mononuclear cells, taken in the third trimester of pregnancy. The receptors stem from a female donor with multiple sclerosis, enrolled in a pregnancy study.

CDR3 nucleotides: TGTGCCAGCGCACCGGGACAGGGTTACAATGAGCAGTTCTTC. The encoded protein is CASAPGQGYNEQFF. The chain is built from TRBV19 and TRBJ2-1, with 9 bases fitting TRBD1. Trimming at V came to 9 bases and at J to 4 bases, leaving 7 bases not matched to a gene. The V gene's germline CDR1 is LNHDA and CDR2 SQIVND (reference sequence). The CDR3 loop spans 14 amino acids.

V and J are TRBV6-1 and TRBJ2-7, with D possibly matching TRBD1 (6 bases). The germline V gene has CDR1 MNHNS and CDR2 SASEGT. Trimming removed 2 bases at V and 0 bases at J, with 14 bases between. The length of the CDR3 is 16 residues. CDR3 bases: TGTGCCAGCAGTGAAAGGGTCGGGGACAACTCCTACGAGCAGTACTTC. Its protein is CASSERVGDNSYEQYF.

The chain recombines TRBV5-6 with TRBJ2-7, with 7 bases fitting TRBD1. The CDR3 extends over 13 amino acids. Germline lookup yields CDR1 SGHDT and CDR2 YYEEEE. V shed 4 bases, J shed 7 bases, and the junction held 8 bases outside the gene matches. Here the CDR3 DNA reads TGTGCCAGCAGCCGGACAGGCGCGGGTGAGCAGTACTTC. It translates to CASSRTGAGEQYF.

The chain recombines TRBV4-1 with TRBJ2-5; 9 bases are shared with TRBD1. Germline CDR1 reads MGHRA; CDR2 reads YSYEKL. The CDR3 runs 15 residues. V dropped 4 bases and J dropped 2; count of bases not matched to a gene: 5. CDR3 coding DNA: TGCGCCAGCAGCCGGCGAGACAGGGGGCAAGAGACCCAGTACTTC. Amino acid sequence: CASSRRDRGQETQYF.

The gene calls are TRBV28 and TRBJ2-1; 9 nucleotides line up with TRBD2. This CDR3 is 15 amino acids long. Germline V gene lookup returns CDR1 MDHEN and CDR2 SYDVKM. The V gene end was trimmed by 2 bases and the J gene end by 7 bases; junction bases not matched to a gene: 6. As DNA, the CDR3 is TGTGCCAGCAGTTTAGCGGGAGGGGCAAGTAATGAGCAGTTCTTC. The encoded protein is CASSLAGGASNEQFF.

The chain is built from TRBV29-1 and TRBJ2-7; D may be TRBD1 (6 bases). This CDR3 comprises 13 residues. In germline, CDR1 is SQVTM, CDR2 ANQGSEA. Trimming removed 4 bases from V and 0 bases from J, with 10 bases in between. This CDR3 is CSVVGGSSYEQYF. The CDR3 DNA sequence: TGCAGCGTTGTAGGGGGTAGCTCCTACGAGCAGTACTTC.

V is TRBV6-6 and J is TRBJ2-7, with D perhaps TRBD2 (6 bases). The germline gives CDR1 MNHNY, CDR2 SVGAGI (reference sequence). The CDR3 runs to 14 residues. V gave up 4 bases and J gave up 0 bases, with 10 bases separating them. The CDR3 sequence: CASSLGLTSYEQYF. CDR3 nucleotides: TGTGCCAGCAGTTTGGGACTTACCTCCTACGAGCAGTACTTC.

V and J are TRBV7-9 and TRBJ2-7, with 7 bases identical to TRBD1. CDR3 length: 15 residues. J was trimmed by 2 bases and V by 4 bases; bases with no gene match: 8. Germline V CDR1 and CDR2: SEHNR, FQNEAQ (reference sequence). In nucleotides, the CDR3 is TGTGCCAGCAGCTCCCGGGACAGCGCTGCCTACGAGCAGTACTTC. As protein: CASSSRDSAAYEQYF.

V gene TRBV5-1 combines with J gene TRBJ2-1; D perhaps matches TRBD1 (6 bases). The CDR3 has 12 residues. The ends were cut back, 4 bases at V and 7 bases at J, with 9 bases in the middle. CDR1 is SGHRS and CDR2 is YFSETQ in the germline V gene. In DNA, the CDR3 is TGCGCCAGCAGCCCAGGGGTAAATGAGCAGTTCTTC. Translated, it gives CASSPGVNEQFF.

The genes are TRBV11-2 and TRBJ2-5; 11 positions match TRBD2. The V segment lost 4 bases and the J segment 1 base; nucleotides outside the gene matches: 2. The CDR3 is 15 residues long. Germline CDR1 and CDR2: SGHAT and FQNNGV. In nucleotides, the CDR3 is TGTGCCAGCAGCTCCGGGACTAGCGGCCAAGAGACCCAGTACTTC. This sequence encodes CASSSGTSGQETQYF.

V usage is TRBV5-1 and J usage is TRBJ1-1; TRBD1 is a possible D gene (6 bases). The V and J ends lost 4 bases and 0 bases respectively, with 16 bases between them. CDR3 length: 16 residues. Germline-derived CDR1 and CDR2 are SGHRS and YFSETQ. The CDR3 here is CASSPGGGLMNTEAFF. The CDR3 coding sequence is TGCGCCAGCAGCCCGGGGGGGGGCCTCATGAACACTGAAGCTTTCTTT. Together with reference TRBV5-1 and TRBJ1-1, the CDR3 gives the full variable domain: KAGVTQTPRYLIKTRGQQVTLSCSPISGHRSVSWYQQTPGQGLQFLFEYFSETQRNKGNFPGRFSGRQFSNSRSEMNVSTLELGDSALYLCASSPGGGLMNTEAFFGQGTRLTVV.

There are a few counts of this clone. The identical CDR3 is also encoded by other nucleotide sequences in the sample. V gene TRBV27 combines with J gene TRBJ2-7; D gene unclear. V lost 3 bases, J lost 1 base, and 7 bases lay in between. The CDR3 is 13 amino acids. CDR1 is MNHEY and CDR2 is SMNVEV in the germline V gene (reference sequence). CDR3 loop: CASSFAGSYEQYF. DNA for the CDR3: TGTGCCAGCAGTTTCGCCGGGTCCTACGAGCAGTACTTC.

This clone was picked up one time. This sequence joins TRBV7-9 and TRBJ2-7; D may be TRBD1 (6 bases). This CDR3 spans 13 amino acids. V dropped 3 bases and J dropped 7 bases, with 13 bases sitting between them. CDR1 is SEHNR and CDR2 is FQNEAQ in the germline V gene (reference sequence). CDR3 sequence (DNA): TGTGCCAGCAGCTTTGGTGGACAGTTAGAGCAGTACTTC. Residues: CASSFGGQLEQYF.

V usage is TRBV5-1 and J usage is TRBJ2-1; maybe TRBD1 (6 bases). Germline-derived CDR1 and CDR2 are SGHRS and YFSETQ. Trimming pared 4 bases from V and 6 bases from J, leaving 17 bases between. The CDR3 sequence is 15 residues long. CDR3 coding DNA: TGCGCCAGCAGCCGGCGGGCAGGGGCCGGCAATGAGCAGTTCTTC. Protein sequence: CASSRRAGAGNEQFF. Full variable domain (remainder filled in from reference TRBV5-1 and TRBJ2-1): KAGVTQTPRYLIKTRGQQVTLSCSPISGHRSVSWYQQTPGQGLQFLFEYFSETQRNKGNFPGRFSGRQFSNSRSEMNVSTLELGDSALYLCASSRRAGAGNEQFFGPGTRLTVL.